These 5 T cell receptor beta chains share one sample of origin, sequenced in a study of CD8 T cells in Susac syndrome. Reverse transcription used roughly 0.45 to 1 ug RNA and random hexamers. A single record per CDR3 protein comes from TCRdb applying MiXCR to the immunoSEQ multiplex PCR reads. Counted here are some 150,000 distinct CDR3 sequences, about 94% occurring once; the ten biggest clones make up over 0.2%. The specimen sequenced was CD8+ T cells from PBMCs. These receptors were taken from a human donor with multiple sclerosis.

The rearrangement links TRBV19 to TRBJ1-5; TRBD1 aligns across 8 bases. Germline V gene lookup returns CDR1 LNHDA and CDR2 SQIVND (reference sequence). The CDR3 runs 16 residues. V gave up 5 bases and J gave up 3 bases; unmatched junction bases: 9. The CDR3 reads CASSPDRGTYNQPQHF. DNA of the CDR3: TGTGCCAGTAGTCCCGACAGGGGCACCTACAATCAGCCCCAGCATTTT.

The J gene is TRBJ2-7, the V gene TRBV29-1, with 9 bases that match TRBD1. Germline V gene lookup returns CDR1 SQVTM and CDR2 ANQGSEA. The CDR3 totals 18 residues. The trim removed 4 bases at V and 0 bases at J, leaving 16 bases unmatched. For the CDR3, the DNA is TGCAGCGTTGTCTGGGGGGATACCGGGACAGGGAGCTCCTACGAGCAGTACTTC. Translating gives CSVVWGDTGTGSSYEQYF.

The chain combines TRBV6-2 or TRBV6-3 with TRBJ2-1; 12 bases map to TRBD2. The J segment lost 7 bases and the V segment lost 2 bases, leaving 0 bases of the junction unmatched. This CDR3 has 14 residues. Per the germline V gene, CDR1 is MNHEY and CDR2 is SVGEGT. CDR3 loop: CASSYTSGGNEQFF. The CDR3, as DNA: TGTGCCAGCAGTTACACTAGCGGGGGGAATGAGCAGTTCTTC.

The chain combines TRBV2 with TRBJ1-1; D unclear. Germline CDR1 is SNHLY and CDR2 is FYNNEI. The V gene lost 1 base and the J gene lost 5 bases, with 11 bases spanning the gap. The CDR3 contains 14 residues. The CDR3 sequence is CASSEGSRGTEAFF. The CDR3 bases are TGTGCCAGCAGTGAAGGATCTAGAGGGACTGAAGCTTTCTTT.

This clonotype was recorded once. V and J are TRBV20-1 and TRBJ2-7; 9 positions match TRBD1. The CDR3 has 15 residues. Germline-derived CDR1 and CDR2 are DFQATT and SNEGSKA (reference sequence). J was trimmed by 0 bases and V by 6 bases; bases with no gene match: 9. CDR3 in DNA: TGCAGTGCAACCCCCGGGACAGGGAGCTCCTACGAGCAGTACTTC. This encodes CSATPGTGSSYEQYF.